This TCR beta chain is from a study of T cells expressing NK-cell markers. Germline V gene data show CDR1 as LNHNV and CDR2 as YYDKDF (reference sequence). The CDR3 covers 17 residues. TCRdb reprocessed the 5' RACE reads and reports one entry per CDR3 protein, with no DNA. Recorded for this sample: about 160,000 distinct CDR3 sequences. V usage is TRBV15 and J usage is TRBJ1-4; absent DNA, TCRdb's TRBD1 call cannot be checked. This sequence originates from a man aged 18-69 years in good health. The sequenced sample was blood T cells: a sorted CD56 or NKG2C T cell subset, CD4+ or CD8+ T cells, or bulk PBMC T cells (not recorded which). The CDR3: CATSSLPQGSANEKLFF.